The clone carrying this T cell receptor (beta chain) was seen only a few times. This entry comes from a study of T-cell reconstitution after alpha-beta-depleted transplantation in children. V lost 6 bases, J lost 1 base, and 18 bases lay in between. The CDR3 has 16 amino acids. Germline loops: CDR1 DFQATT, CDR2 SNEGSKA (reference sequence). This sample's TCRbeta library carried unique molecular identifier barcodes. MiXCR, run by TCRdb on the PCR reads, gives a single entry per CDR3 protein. The sample yields 400,000 to 500,000 distinct CDR3 sequences, under 13% seen once. The input for sequencing was PBMCs from the stem cell graft donor, taken from the stem cell graft. V gene TRBV20-1 combines with J gene TRBJ2-2; a weak D match, TRBD1 (6 bases). This clonotype was sampled from a human donor who donated a stem cell graft to a child with acute myeloid leukemia. The CDR3 reads CSARKAGAGNTGELFF. CDR3 DNA sequence: TGCAGTGCAAGGAAAGCAGGGGCCGGGAACACCGGGGAGCTGTTTTTT.